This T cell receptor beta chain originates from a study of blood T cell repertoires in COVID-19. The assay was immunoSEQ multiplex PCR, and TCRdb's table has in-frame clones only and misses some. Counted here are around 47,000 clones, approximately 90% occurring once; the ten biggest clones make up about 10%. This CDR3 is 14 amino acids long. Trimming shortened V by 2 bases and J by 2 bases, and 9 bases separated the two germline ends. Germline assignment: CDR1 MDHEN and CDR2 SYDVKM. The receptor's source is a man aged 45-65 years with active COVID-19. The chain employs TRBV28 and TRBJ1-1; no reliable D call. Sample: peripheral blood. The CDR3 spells CASSLGQRNTEAFF. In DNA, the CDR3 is TGTGCCAGCAGTTTAGGGCAGAGAAACACTGAAGCTTTCTTT.